A selection of T cell receptor beta chains follows, all from one sample in a study of monozygotic twins with cystic fibrosis. Here immunoSEQ multiplex PCR was the method, and the copy in TCRdb shows in-frame clones only, minus some. This sample carries around 17,000 clones, about 96% of them seen once, and the ten largest clones take about 0.6%. Sequencing used blood. The source is a girl aged 2-15 years with cystic fibrosis. Each CDR3 is given with its conserved first and last residue. Fields, in order: V gene, D gene, J gene, clone size, CDR3 DNA, CDR3 protein. D genes are given only for firm matches. For some rows the clone size is stated as once, few or many, or as a class when expanded; others skip it.

V: TRBV2
D: .
J: TRBJ2-1
size: .
DNA: TGTGCCAACACGATGGAAGGGTACAATGAGCAGTTCTTC
CDR3: CANTMEGYNEQFF

V: TRBV5-1
D: .
J: TRBJ2-1
size: .
DNA: TGCGCCAGCAGGTCATACAATGAGCAGTTCTTC
CDR3: CASRSYNEQFF

V: TRBV5-5
D: .
J: TRBJ2-7
size: .
DNA: TGTGCCAGCAGCTTGGTTGGCGGGGAGAGCTCCTACGAGCAGTACTTC
CDR3: CASSLVGGESSYEQYF

V: TRBV30
D: .
J: TRBJ1-4
size: .
DNA: TGTGCCTGGAGTGTGTCAGGGAGTGAAAAACTGTTTTTT
CDR3: CAWSVSGSEKLFF

V: TRBV25-1
D: TRBD2
J: TRBJ2-3
size: once
DNA: TGTGCCAGCAGTGAATCACGCCCCACTCAGCGGGGGATAGATACGCAGTATTTT
CDR3: CASSESRPTQRGIDTQYF

V: TRBV6-5
D: .
J: TRBJ2-6
size: .
DNA: TGTGCCAGCAGTACAGACTCTGGGGCCAACGTCCTGACTTTC
CDR3: CASSTDSGANVLTF

V: TRBV27
D: TRBD1
J: TRBJ1-5
size: .
DNA: TGTGCCAGCAGTCCTGACAGGGGTAATCAGCCCCAGCATTTT
CDR3: CASSPDRGNQPQHF

V: TRBV19
D: TRBD1
J: TRBJ2-1
size: .
DNA: TGTGCCAGTAGTAAGGGGACAGGAGTTTACAATGAGCAGTTCTTC
CDR3: CASSKGTGVYNEQFF

V: TRBV7-2
D: .
J: TRBJ2-7
size: .
DNA: TGTGCCAGCAGCTCGGTGGGACAATCCTACGAGCAGTACTTC
CDR3: CASSSVGQSYEQYF

V: TRBV28
D: .
J: TRBJ1-3
size: .
DNA: TGTGCCAGCAGAATACCAGGGCCGAGCTCTGGAAACACCATATATTTT
CDR3: CASRIPGPSSGNTIYF

V: TRBV9
D: .
J: TRBJ2-6
size: .
DNA: TGTGCCAGCAGCGCCCCTTCTGGGGCCAACGTCCTGACTTTC
CDR3: CASSAPSGANVLTF

V: TRBV4-3
D: .
J: TRBJ2-2
size: few
DNA: TGCGCCAGCAGCCAAGAGAGGGAAGGGGTACGGTGGGCCGGGGAGCTGTTTTTT
CDR3: CASSQEREGVRWAGELFF

V: TRBV29-1
D: TRBD2
J: TRBJ2-5
size: .
DNA: TGCAGCGTTGACAGCGGGGGAGAGACCCAGTACTTC
CDR3: CSVDSGGETQYF

V: TRBV7-9
D: TRBD1
J: TRBJ1-2
size: .
DNA: TGTGCCAGCAGCTCGGGACAGGAGGACTATGGCTACACCTTC
CDR3: CASSSGQEDYGYTF

V: TRBV27
D: .
J: TRBJ1-1
size: .
DNA: TGTGCCAGCAGTCCTATCTGGGGGCCCCTGAACACTGAAGCTTTCTTT
CDR3: CASSPIWGPLNTEAFF

V: TRBV7-2
D: .
J: TRBJ2-7
size: .
DNA: TGTGCCAGCAGCTTGAGGCGGGACAGCTACGAGCAGTACTTC
CDR3: CASSLRRDSYEQYF

V: TRBV28
D: .
J: TRBJ2-7
size: .
DNA: TGTGCCAGCAGTTTATCAGGGCATGACGAGCAGTACTTC
CDR3: CASSLSGHDEQYF

V: TRBV6-5
D: .
J: TRBJ2-7
size: .
DNA: TGTGCCAGCGGGAGCCCCTACGAGCAGTACTTC
CDR3: CASGSPYEQYF

V: TRBV2
D: .
J: TRBJ1-5
size: .
DNA: TGTGCCAGCAGGAGGGGTTCGGGGCCCCAGCATTTT
CDR3: CASRRGSGPQHF

V: TRBV5-4
D: .
J: TRBJ1-2
size: .
DNA: TGTGCCAGCAGCTTAGCCGGGACCGCCTATGGCTACACCTTC
CDR3: CASSLAGTAYGYTF

V: TRBV5-6
D: .
J: TRBJ2-7
size: .
DNA: TGTGCCAGCAGCTTGGTGGGGGGCGGCTACGAGCAGTACTTC
CDR3: CASSLVGGGYEQYF

V: TRBV5-4
D: .
J: TRBJ2-3
size: .
DNA: TGTGCCAGCAGCTTGGGGAGGGACTCAAATACGCAGTATTTT
CDR3: CASSLGRDSNTQYF

V: TRBV7-9
D: .
J: TRBJ1-4
size: .
DNA: TGTGCCAGCAGCCTAACCGAAAAACTGTTTTTT
CDR3: CASSLTEKLFF

V: TRBV27
D: .
J: TRBJ1-5
size: .
DNA: TGTGCCAGCAGTTTCGGGGAGAGCGGGCAGCCCCAGCATTTT
CDR3: CASSFGESGQPQHF

V: TRBV19
D: .
J: TRBJ1-2
size: few
DNA: TGTGCCAGTAGTGCGACCTATGGCTACACCTTC
CDR3: CASSATYGYTF

V: TRBV9
D: .
J: TRBJ1-2
size: .
DNA: TGTGCCAGCAGCCCTGTTGGTGGGGGCGGTGGCTATGGCTACACCTTC
CDR3: CASSPVGGGGGYGYTF

V: TRBV15
D: .
J: TRBJ1-6
size: .
DNA: TGTGCCACCAGGAAAACAGGGACCGGCTCCTATAATTCACCCCTCCACTTT
CDR3: CATRKTGTGSYNSPLHF

V: TRBV7-6
D: .
J: TRBJ2-1
size: once
DNA: TGTGCCAGCAGCTTAGGAGAGGACAATGAGCAGTTCTTC
CDR3: CASSLGEDNEQFF

V: TRBV5-1
D: .
J: TRBJ1-4
size: .
DNA: TGTGCCAGCAGCTTGGGGGGCGGGAAAAAACTGTTTTTT
CDR3: CASSLGGGKKLFF

V: TRBV28
D: TRBD1
J: TRBJ1-5
size: .
DNA: TGTGCCAGCAGTTCCCCGCACAGGGGGAATCAGCCCCAGCATTTT
CDR3: CASSSPHRGNQPQHF

V: TRBV10-2
D: TRBD2
J: TRBJ2-1
size: .
DNA: TGCGCCAGCAGTGACCCAGCGGGGGGTTCCGGTGAGCAGTTCTTC
CDR3: CASSDPAGGSGEQFF

V: TRBV7-6
D: .
J: TRBJ2-3
size: .
DNA: TGTGCCAGCAGGCAAACTAGAGGCGCAGCGGATACGCAGTATTTT
CDR3: CASRQTRGAADTQYF

V: TRBV7-9
D: TRBD2
J: TRBJ2-7
size: .
DNA: TGTGCCAGCAGCCCCCTTGTTCAGCGGGGGCACTCCTACTACGAGCAGTACTTC
CDR3: CASSPLVQRGHSYYEQYF

V: TRBV14
D: .
J: TRBJ2-7
size: .
DNA: TGTGCCAGCAGCCAGGTTACATCCTACGAGCAGTACTTC
CDR3: CASSQVTSYEQYF

V: TRBV5-6
D: .
J: TRBJ1-5
size: once
DNA: TGTGCTAGCAGCCCTGGGAACACCCAGCCCCAGCATTTT
CDR3: CASSPGNTQPQHF

V: TRBV6-1
D: TRBD1
J: TRBJ2-5
size: .
DNA: TGTGCCAGCATCATGACAGGGGGCCCTCAAGAGACCCAGTACTTC
CDR3: CASIMTGGPQETQYF

V: TRBV5-1
D: .
J: TRBJ1-5
size: once
DNA: TGCGCCAGCAGCTTGGAGGACTCTAGCAATCAGCCCCAGCATTTT
CDR3: CASSLEDSSNQPQHF

V: TRBV7-8
D: TRBD2
J: TRBJ2-7
size: .
DNA: TGTGCCAGCAGCTTAAGGGGACTAGCGGGCTACGAGCAGTACTTC
CDR3: CASSLRGLAGYEQYF

V: TRBV10-3
D: TRBD2
J: TRBJ2-3
size: .
DNA: TGTGCCATCAGTCAGCGGGGGGAAGATACGCAGTATTTT
CDR3: CAISQRGEDTQYF

V: TRBV7-8
D: .
J: TRBJ1-6
size: .
DNA: TGTGCCAGCAGCCTTATTTCCCCAGGTCCCAATTCACCCCTCCACTTT
CDR3: CASSLISPGPNSPLHF

V: TRBV7-2
D: .
J: TRBJ1-6
size: .
DNA: TGTGCCAGCGGTTATGGGTTGGATTCACCCCTCCACTTT
CDR3: CASGYGLDSPLHF

V: TRBV5-5
D: .
J: TRBJ1-4
size: .
DNA: TGTGCCAGCAGCCGGACCGTTACAACTAATGAAAAACTGTTTTTT
CDR3: CASSRTVTTNEKLFF

V: TRBV7-2
D: .
J: TRBJ2-7
size: .
DNA: TGTGCCAGCAGCTTCGGACCCACCGACGAGCAGTACTTC
CDR3: CASSFGPTDEQYF

V: TRBV6-6
D: TRBD1
J: TRBJ1-4
size: .
DNA: TGTGCCAGCAGTTACAGTCAGGGGGCTTATAATGAAAAACTGTTTTTT
CDR3: CASSYSQGAYNEKLFF

V: TRBV11-2
D: .
J: TRBJ2-7
size: .
DNA: TGTGCCAGCAGCAGGCTCGGGGGTAGGCTCTACGAGCAGTACTTC
CDR3: CASSRLGGRLYEQYF

V: TRBV30
D: TRBD2
J: TRBJ2-5
size: once
DNA: TGTGCCTACGGGGGGGCGTGGATGGAGACCCAGTACTTC
CDR3: CAYGGAWMETQYF

V: TRBV6-1
D: .
J: TRBJ1-1
size: .
DNA: TGTGCCAGCAGTACACGAGGCACTGAAGCTTTCTTT
CDR3: CASSTRGTEAFF

V: TRBV29-1
D: .
J: TRBJ2-7
size: .
DNA: TGCAGCGGTCAGGTGGGGCGCGAGCAGTACTTC
CDR3: CSGQVGREQYF

V: TRBV28
D: .
J: TRBJ1-1
size: .
DNA: TGTGCCAGCAGTTTGTCGACGGACAACACTGAAGCTTTCTTT
CDR3: CASSLSTDNTEAFF

V: TRBV6-5
D: .
J: TRBJ1-3
size: .
DNA: TGTGCCAGCAGTTACAGGCAGGGCGTAAACACCATATATTTT
CDR3: CASSYRQGVNTIYF

V: TRBV29-1
D: .
J: TRBJ1-1
size: .
DNA: TGCAGCGTAGGGACGGGAAACACTGAAGCTTTCTTT
CDR3: CSVGTGNTEAFF

V: TRBV30
D: .
J: TRBJ1-1
size: .
DNA: TGTGCCTACCTAACCGAGGGGCTAGGGAACACTGAAGCTTTCTTT
CDR3: CAYLTEGLGNTEAFF

V: TRBV23-1
D: TRBD1
J: TRBJ2-7
size: few
DNA: TGCGCCAGCAGTAGGCGGCCGCAGGGGGTGAACGAGCAGTACTTC
CDR3: CASSRRPQGVNEQYF

V: TRBV19
D: TRBD2
J: TRBJ2-3
size: .
DNA: TGTGCCAGTAGTATACCGGGGGGGGGCACAGATACGCAGTATTTT
CDR3: CASSIPGGGTDTQYF